These 20 T cell receptor beta chains were all obtained from the same sample, sequenced in a study of T cells in Graves' hyperthyroidism and ophthalmopathy. TCR beta CDR3 regions were amplified from RNA transcripts. TCR CDR3 underwent first-round RT-PCR with the HTBI primer set. Each CDR3 protein is one row after TCRdb ran MiXCR on the multiplex PCR reads. The sample holds a few hundred thousand distinct CDR3 sequences; about a sixth are singletons and the top ten take 15% to 18%. Sequencing used blood. The receptors were gathered from a woman in her thirties or forties with Graves' ophthalmopathy.

This clonotype has a count of ten or more. The V and J genes are TRBV10-3 and TRBJ2-5; D unclear. CDR1 is ENHRY, CDR2 SYGVKD, per germline. Deletions cut 6 bases from V and 4 bases from J, with 15 bases between. CDR3 size: 14 residues. CDR3 sequence (DNA): TGTGCCATCAGCCTACAGAGTGGCCCAGAGACCCAGTACTTC. Protein: CAISLQSGPETQYF.

This rearrangement joins TRBV6-5 to TRBJ2-5, with 10 bases matching TRBD1. This CDR3 is built from 17 residues. V was clipped by 4 bases and J by 3 bases; unmatched bases: 11. Germline CDR1 MNHEY, CDR2 SVGAGI. This CDR3 is CASSFGGQGPGEETQYF. DNA of the CDR3: TGTGCCAGCAGTTTCGGGGGACAGGGGCCGGGAGAAGAGACCCAGTACTTC.

There are many counts of this clonotype. The chain is built from TRBV18 and TRBJ2-7; 8 nucleotides match TRBD1. The CDR3 is 13 residues long. The germline gives CDR1 KGHSH, CDR2 LQKENI. The V and J ends lost 2 bases and 5 bases, in that order; junction bases with no gene match: 2. The CDR3 sequence: CASSPGQGDEQYF. In nucleotides, the CDR3 is TGTGCCAGCTCACCAGGACAGGGCGACGAGCAGTACTTC.

In this sample, this clonotype turned up many times. The V call is TRBV12-3 or TRBV12-4, the J call TRBJ1-2; TRBD1 aligns across 7 bases. The junction had 8 bases not matched to a gene; V was cut back by 6 bases and J by 1 base. CDR3 length: 15 amino acids. Here the CDR3 reads CASRGAGGINYGYTF. CDR3 nucleotides: TGTGCCAGCAGGGGGGCAGGGGGGATTAACTATGGCTACACCTTC.

This clonotype was observed at least ten times. The J gene is TRBJ1-2, the V gene TRBV11-2, with D perhaps matching TRBD1 (5 bases). Germline V gene sequence: CDR1 SGHAT, CDR2 FQNNGV. The CDR3 runs to 14 residues. The V and J ends lost 1 base and 8 bases respectively, with 14 bases between them. CDR3 bases: TGTGCCAGCAGCTTAGGTTGGAGGGGTCAAGGCTACACCTTC. It yields the protein CASSLGWRGQGYTF.

This clonotype occurred many times. The rearrangement uses TRBV6-1 and TRBJ2-2; D possibly uses TRBD1 or TRBD2 (5 bases each). The CDR3 is 15 residues long. The ends were cut back, 5 bases at V and 0 bases at J, with 10 bases in the middle. The V gene's germline CDR1 is MNHNS and CDR2 SASEGT. The CDR3 DNA follows: TGTGCCAGCAGTAAGGGGACGGCGAACACCGGGGAGCTGTTTTTT. Its translation: CASSKGTANTGELFF.

The table lists this clonotype with a few counts. This sequence joins TRBV20-1 and TRBJ2-7; 14 bases align to TRBD2. CDR1 and CDR2 (germline): DFQATT, SNEGSKA (reference sequence). The CDR3 is made up of 17 amino acids. The V gene end was trimmed by 3 bases and the J gene end by 5 bases; junction bases not matched to a gene: 12. The CDR3 nucleotides are TGCAGTGCTAGCCGCCGAAGTGGACTAGCGGGGGGAAACGAGCAGTACTTC. Translating it yields CSASRRSGLAGGNEQYF.

Of note for this clonotype: The junction and the germline gene differ at one end; a read error may be behind it. The chain uses TRBV6-1 and TRBJ2-7; D is undetermined. Germline V gives CDR1 MNHNS, CDR2 SASEGT. The CDR3 extends over 13 amino acids. The DNA of the CDR3 is TGTGCCAGCAGTCAGTTTACCTCCAACGAGCAGTACTTC. Its protein is CASSQFTSNEQYF.

This clonotype was found many times. The V call is TRBV5-1, the J call TRBJ2-7, with D possibly matching TRBD2 (6 bases). Germline V lookup: CDR1 SGHRS, CDR2 YFSETQ. The length of the CDR3 is 17 residues. V was pared by 0 bases and J by 3 bases, with 19 bases between. The CDR3 DNA is TGCGCCAGCAGCTTGGCCCTAAGGTCGGGACTTGTCTACGAGCAGTACTTC. Translating it yields CASSLALRSGLVYEQYF.

In this sample, this clonotype turned up many times. This chain joins TRBV6-4 and TRBJ2-2; either TRBD1 or TRBD2 may supply D (5 bases each). CDR3 length equals 14 residues. V lost 8 bases, J lost 1 base, and 11 bases lay in between. Germline V gene lookup returns CDR1 MRHNA and CDR2 SNTAGT. The CDR3 region is CASSPGRNTGELFF. The CDR3 region has the DNA TGTGCCAGCTCTCCGGGACGGAACACCGGGGAGCTGTTTTTT.

This clonotype was observed at least ten times. This chain uses TRBV19 with TRBJ1-5, with 12 bases matching TRBD1. This CDR3 region has 13 residues. Germline V gives CDR1 LNHDA, CDR2 SQIVND (reference sequence). The V gene end was trimmed by 8 bases and the J gene end by 8 bases; junction bases not matched to a gene: 4. The CDR3 bases are TGTGCCAGTCGGGACAGGGGGCTAGAGCCCCAGCATTTT. This translates into CASRDRGLEPQHF.

In this sample, this clonotype turned up many times. This chain joins TRBV11-2 and TRBJ1-3; D remains unclear. V dropped 2 bases and J dropped 4 bases, with 3 bases sitting between them. The CDR3 runs 12 residues. Germline V CDR1 and CDR2: SGHAT, FQNNGV. CDR3 DNA: TGTGCCAGCAGCTTAATGGGAAACACCATATATTTT. Its protein is CASSLMGNTIYF.

The sample holds many counts of this clonotype. This rearrangement joins TRBV19 to TRBJ2-2; weak D call: TRBD2 (6 bases). Trimming stripped 9 bases from V and 1 base from J, with 15 bases between. CDR3 size: 15 residues. Germline-derived CDR1 and CDR2 are LNHDA and SQIVND (reference sequence). Written as DNA, the CDR3 is TGTGCCAGAAAAATGGGGCGGGGGAACACCGGGGAGCTGTTTTTT. Translating gives CARKMGRGNTGELFF.

There are many counts of this clonotype. The chain uses TRBV6-1 and TRBJ1-5; D might be TRBD1 (6 bases). Germline values: CDR1 MNHNS, CDR2 SASEGT. Trimming took 6 bases from V and 0 from J, leaving 12 bases between them. There are 15 residues in the CDR3. CDR3 protein: CASRTGPYSNQPQHF. As DNA, the CDR3 is TGTGCCAGCAGGACAGGACCATATAGCAATCAGCCCCAGCATTTT.

This clonotype was seen ten or more times. The gene calls are TRBV28 and TRBJ1-1; the match to TRBD1 covers 7 bases. Losses at the gene ends were 2 bases for V and 1 base for J; bases not matched to a gene: 4. The CDR3 consists of 15 residues. Germline V lookup: CDR1 MDHEN, CDR2 SYDVKM. DNA of the CDR3: TGTGCCAGCAGTTTAAGGACAGGCGAGAACACTGAAGCTTTCTTT. Translated, it gives CASSLRTGENTEAFF.

This clonotype was counted at least ten times. V gene TRBV12-3 or TRBV12-4 combines with J gene TRBJ1-1; D is ambiguous. This CDR3 contains 14 residues. Deletions cut 7 bases from V and 0 bases from J, with 12 bases between. DNA of the CDR3: TGTGCCAGCACCCCGCGGAGGTTGAACACTGAAGCTTTCTTT. It encodes CASTPRRLNTEAFF.

This clonotype was recorded many times. This chain links TRBV12-3 or TRBV12-4 with TRBJ1-2; D is perhaps TRBD1 (5 bases). Trimming removed 2 bases from V and 4 bases from J, with 11 bases in between. The CDR3 contains 14 residues. CDR3 sequence: CASSLTRTRYGYTF. The DNA of the CDR3 is TGTGCCAGCAGTTTAACCCGGACACGCTATGGCTACACCTTC.

About this clonotype: A much bigger clone sits one base away, suggesting this may be a read error. The rearrangement uses TRBV7-2 and TRBJ1-2, with TRBD1 identical over 11 bases. The CDR3 runs 14 residues. Germline loops: CDR1 SGHTA, CDR2 FQGNSA. Unmatched junction bases numbered 9, after V lost 5 bases and J lost 10 bases. The CDR3 DNA follows: TGTGCCAGCAGCATCGGGACAGGGGGAGGTGTCTACACCTTC. Translation: CASSIGTGGGVYTF.

This clonotype was seen repeatedly, ten times or more. The V gene is TRBV7-2, the J gene TRBJ1-5; D is uncertain. This CDR3 comprises 15 residues. Trimming removed 1 base at V and 2 bases at J, with 9 bases between. The germline V gene encodes CDR1 SGHTA and CDR2 FQGNSA. The CDR3 is CASSLVSDRNQPQHF. The CDR3, as DNA: TGTGCCAGCAGCTTAGTGTCAGATCGCAATCAGCCCCAGCATTTT.

This clonotype was observed at least ten times. The V and J genes are TRBV19 and TRBJ2-5, with D perhaps assigned TRBD1 or TRBD2 (5 bases each). The CDR3 is made up of 13 amino acids. V lost 6 bases and J lost 6, with 14 bases in between. The germline CDR1 and CDR2 sequences are LNHDA and SQIVND (reference sequence). The CDR3 reads CASSPGAGKTQYF. For the CDR3, the DNA is TGTGCCAGTAGCCCCGGGGCTGGCAAGACCCAGTACTTC.